This T cell receptor (beta chain) was captured by sequencing in a study of T cell repertoires in cytomegalovirus infection. On this clonotype itself: The antigen is unknown.

TCRdb recomputed calls from the reads with MiXCR, one row per CDR3 protein. The sample lists hundreds of thousands of distinct CDR3 sequences, around a third occurring once. The study, taken as a whole, reports: The ex vivo response was dominated by HLA-C-restricted CMV-specific TCR beta clonotypes.

Germline V CDR1 and CDR2: MNHEY, SMNVEV (reference sequence). The germline V and J ends were trimmed by 4 bases and 9 bases, with 10 bases remaining between them. This CDR3 region has 12 residues. This specimen was cultured CD8+ T cells from PBMCs, taken from culture after CMV antigen stimulation. The chain couples TRBV27 to TRBJ2-1; D is unclear. This TCR derives from a human donor in good health (CMV status not recorded). Some clones in this sample may be carry-over from other donors' samples. In DNA form, the CDR3 reads TGTGCCAGCAGTTCCACGTCCAGTGAGCAGTTCTTC. Translated: CASSSTSSEQFF.